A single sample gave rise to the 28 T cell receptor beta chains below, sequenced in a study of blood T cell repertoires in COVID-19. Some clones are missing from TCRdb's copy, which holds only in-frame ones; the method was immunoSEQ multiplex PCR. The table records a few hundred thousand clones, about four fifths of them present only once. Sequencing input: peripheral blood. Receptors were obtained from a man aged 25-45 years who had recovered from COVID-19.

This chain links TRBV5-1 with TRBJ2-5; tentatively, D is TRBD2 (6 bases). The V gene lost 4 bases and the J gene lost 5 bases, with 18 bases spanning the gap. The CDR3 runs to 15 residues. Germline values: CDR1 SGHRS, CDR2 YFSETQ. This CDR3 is CASSPPGTGGETQYF. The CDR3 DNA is TGCGCCAGCAGCCCCCCCGGGACTGGAGGGGAGACCCAGTACTTC.

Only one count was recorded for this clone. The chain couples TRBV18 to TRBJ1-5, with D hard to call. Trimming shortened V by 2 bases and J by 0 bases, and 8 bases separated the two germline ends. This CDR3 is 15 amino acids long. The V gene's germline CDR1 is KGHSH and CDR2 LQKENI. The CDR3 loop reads CASSPSASSNQPQHF. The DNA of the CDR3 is TGTGCCAGCTCACCAAGCGCCAGTAGCAATCAGCCCCAGCATTTT.

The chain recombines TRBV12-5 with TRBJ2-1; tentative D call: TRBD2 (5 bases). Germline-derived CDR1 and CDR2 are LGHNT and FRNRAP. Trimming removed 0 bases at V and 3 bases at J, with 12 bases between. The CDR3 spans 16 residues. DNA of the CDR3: TGTGCTAGTGGTTTGGTACGAGGGAATTTCTACAATGAGCAGTTCTTC. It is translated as CASGLVRGNFYNEQFF.

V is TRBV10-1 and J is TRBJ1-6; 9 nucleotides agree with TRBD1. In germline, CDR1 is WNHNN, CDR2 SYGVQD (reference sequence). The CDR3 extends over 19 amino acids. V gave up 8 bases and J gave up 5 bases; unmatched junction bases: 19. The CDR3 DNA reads TGCGCCAGCCGTGCCCGGGACAGGGCCCCGTCTCATGATAATTCACCCCTCCACTTT. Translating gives CASRARDRAPSHDNSPLHF.

In DNA form, the CDR3 reads TGCGCCAGCAGCTTGTTCGGGGACACTGAAGCTTTCTTT. It specifies CASSLFGDTEAFF. This sequence joins TRBV5-1 and TRBJ1-1; D remains ambiguous. Germline loops: CDR1 SGHRS, CDR2 YFSETQ. The CDR3 has 13 amino acids. Trimming cost V 1 base and J 3 bases, with 7 bases left between them. Full variable domain (rest looked up from reference TRBV5-1 and TRBJ1-1): KAGVTQTPRYLIKTRGQQVTLSCSPISGHRSVSWYQQTPGQGLQFLFEYFSETQRNKGNFPGRFSGRQFSNSRSEMNVSTLELGDSALYLCASSLFGDTEAFFGQGTRLTVV.

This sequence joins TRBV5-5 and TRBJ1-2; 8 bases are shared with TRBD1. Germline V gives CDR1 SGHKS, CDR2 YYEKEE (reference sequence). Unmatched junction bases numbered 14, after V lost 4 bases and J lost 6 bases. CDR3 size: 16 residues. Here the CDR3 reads CASSENLDRALNGYTF. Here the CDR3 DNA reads TGTGCCAGCAGCGAGAATCTGGACAGGGCTCTTAATGGCTACACCTTC.

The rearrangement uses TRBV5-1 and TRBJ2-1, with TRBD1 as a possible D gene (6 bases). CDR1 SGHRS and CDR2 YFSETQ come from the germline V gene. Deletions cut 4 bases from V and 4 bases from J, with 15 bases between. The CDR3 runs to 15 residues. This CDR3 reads CASSISRGAYNEQFF. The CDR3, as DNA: TGCGCCAGCAGCATCTCCAGGGGCGCTTACAATGAGCAGTTCTTC. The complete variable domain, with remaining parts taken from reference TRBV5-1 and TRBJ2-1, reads KAGVTQTPRYLIKTRGQQVTLSCSPISGHRSVSWYQQTPGQGLQFLFEYFSETQRNKGNFPGRFSGRQFSNSRSEMNVSTLELGDSALYLCASSISRGAYNEQFFGPGTRLTVL.

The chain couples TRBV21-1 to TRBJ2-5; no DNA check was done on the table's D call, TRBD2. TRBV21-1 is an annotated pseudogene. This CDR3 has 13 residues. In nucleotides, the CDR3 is TGTGCCAGCATCTTTAGCGTACAAGAGACCCAGTACTTC. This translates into CASIFSVQETQYF.

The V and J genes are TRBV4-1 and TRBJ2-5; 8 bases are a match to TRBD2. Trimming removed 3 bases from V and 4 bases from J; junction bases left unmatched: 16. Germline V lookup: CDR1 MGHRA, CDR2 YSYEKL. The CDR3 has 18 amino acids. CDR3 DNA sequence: TGCGCCAGCAGCCAGGCGGGGGGTTTTTCGAGTCTGGGAGAGACCCAGTACTTC. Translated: CASSQAGGFSSLGETQYF.

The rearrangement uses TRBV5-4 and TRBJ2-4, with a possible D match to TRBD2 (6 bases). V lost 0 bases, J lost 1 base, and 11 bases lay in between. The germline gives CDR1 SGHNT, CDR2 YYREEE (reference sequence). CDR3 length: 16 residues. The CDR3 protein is CASSLEGGNAKNIQYF. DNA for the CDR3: TGTGCCAGCAGCTTGGAGGGAGGCAATGCCAAAAACATTCAGTACTTC.

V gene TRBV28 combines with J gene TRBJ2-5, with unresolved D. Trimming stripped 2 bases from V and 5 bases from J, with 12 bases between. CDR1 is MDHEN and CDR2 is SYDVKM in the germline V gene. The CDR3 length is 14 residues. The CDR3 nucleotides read TGTGCCAGCAGTTTAGGTCTAGTAGGCGAGACCCAGTACTTC. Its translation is CASSLGLVGETQYF. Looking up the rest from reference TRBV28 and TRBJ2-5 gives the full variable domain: DVKVTQSSRYLVKRTGEKVFLECVQDMDHENMFWYRQDPGLGLRLIYFSYDVKMKEKGDIPEGYSVSREKKERFSLILESASTNQTSMYLCASSLGLVGETQYFGPGTRLLVL.

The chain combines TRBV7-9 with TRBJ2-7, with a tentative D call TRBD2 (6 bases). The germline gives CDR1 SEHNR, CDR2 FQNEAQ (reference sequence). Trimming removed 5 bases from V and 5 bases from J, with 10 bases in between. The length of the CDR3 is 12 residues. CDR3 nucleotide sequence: TGTGCCAGCAGCCAGACGGGGGACGAGCAGTACTTC. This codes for CASSQTGDEQYF. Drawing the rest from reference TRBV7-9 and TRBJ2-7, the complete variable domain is DTGVSQNPRHKITKRGQNVTFRCDPISEHNRLYWYRQTLGQGPEFLTYFQNEAQLEKSRLLSDRFSAERPKGSFSTLEIQRTEQGDSAMYLCASSQTGDEQYFGPGTRLTVT.

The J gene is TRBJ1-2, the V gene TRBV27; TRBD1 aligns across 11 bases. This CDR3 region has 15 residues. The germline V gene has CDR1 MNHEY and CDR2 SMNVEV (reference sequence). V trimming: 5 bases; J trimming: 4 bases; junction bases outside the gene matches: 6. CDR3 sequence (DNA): TGTGCCAGCAGTCTAAGGACAGGGGGCATCTATGGCTACACCTTC. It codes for CASSLRTGGIYGYTF.

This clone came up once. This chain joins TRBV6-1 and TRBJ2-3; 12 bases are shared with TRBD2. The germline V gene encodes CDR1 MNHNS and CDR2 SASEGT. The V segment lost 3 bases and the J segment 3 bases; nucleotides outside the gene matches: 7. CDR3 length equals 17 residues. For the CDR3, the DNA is TGTGCCAGCAGTGAGGTCCTAGCGGGGGGGCCGACAGATACGCAGTATTTT. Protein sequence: CASSEVLAGGPTDTQYF.

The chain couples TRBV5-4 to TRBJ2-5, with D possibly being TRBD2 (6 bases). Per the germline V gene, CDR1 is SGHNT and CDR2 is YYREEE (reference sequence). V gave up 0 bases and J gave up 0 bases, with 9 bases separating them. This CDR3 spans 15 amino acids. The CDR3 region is CASSLEAGYQETQYF. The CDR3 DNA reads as TGTGCCAGCAGCTTGGAGGCGGGATACCAAGAGACCCAGTACTTC.

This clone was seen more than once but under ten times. The CDR3 DNA reads TGTGCCAGCAGTAAGGACAGGTGGGTAAAACTGTTTTTT. Residues: CASSKDRWVKLFF. The J gene is TRBJ1-4, the V gene TRBV27; 7 positions agree with TRBD1. With V trimmed by 5 bases and J by 10 bases, 7 bases remained unmatched. Germline CDR1 reads MNHEY; CDR2 reads SMNVEV (reference sequence). The CDR3 consists of 13 residues.

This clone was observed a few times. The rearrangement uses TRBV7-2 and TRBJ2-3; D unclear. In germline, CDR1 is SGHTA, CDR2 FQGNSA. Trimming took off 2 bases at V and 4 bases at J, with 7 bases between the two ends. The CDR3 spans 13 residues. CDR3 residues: CASSLLSADTQYF. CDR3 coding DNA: TGTGCCAGCAGCTTATTGTCGGCAGATACGCAGTATTTT.

The CDR3: CASSLPRRNTGELFF. The CDR3 nucleotides are TGTGCCAGCAGCTTGCCTAGGAGGAACACCGGGGAGCTGTTTTTT. The J gene is TRBJ2-2, the V gene TRBV7-9, with unresolved D. Deletions cut 3 bases from V and 1 base from J, with 9 bases between. The CDR3 runs 15 residues. Germline CDR1 is SEHNR and CDR2 is FQNEAQ (reference sequence).

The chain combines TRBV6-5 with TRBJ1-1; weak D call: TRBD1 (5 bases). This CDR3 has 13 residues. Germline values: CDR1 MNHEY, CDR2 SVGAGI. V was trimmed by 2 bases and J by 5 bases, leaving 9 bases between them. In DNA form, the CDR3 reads TGTGCCAGCAGTTACGACAGTTCTACTGAAGCTTTCTTT. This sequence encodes CASSYDSSTEAFF.

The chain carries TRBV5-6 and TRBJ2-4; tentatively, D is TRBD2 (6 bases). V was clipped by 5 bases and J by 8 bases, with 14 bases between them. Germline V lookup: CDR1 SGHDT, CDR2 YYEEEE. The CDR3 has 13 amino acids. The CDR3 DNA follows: TGTGCCAGCAGTCTGGCGGGGCGAGACATTCAGTACTTC. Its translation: CASSLAGRDIQYF.

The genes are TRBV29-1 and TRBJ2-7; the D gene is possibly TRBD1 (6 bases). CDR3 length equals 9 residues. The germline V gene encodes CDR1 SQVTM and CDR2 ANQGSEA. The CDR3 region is CEGVREQYF. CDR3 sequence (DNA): TGCGAGGGGGTTCGCGAGCAGTACTTC.

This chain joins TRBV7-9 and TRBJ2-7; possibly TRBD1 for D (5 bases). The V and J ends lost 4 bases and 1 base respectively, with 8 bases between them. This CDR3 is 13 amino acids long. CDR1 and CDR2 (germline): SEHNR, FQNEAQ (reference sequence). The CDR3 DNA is TGTGCCAGCAGCTCGGCAGGGTCCTACGAGCAGTACTTC. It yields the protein CASSSAGSYEQYF. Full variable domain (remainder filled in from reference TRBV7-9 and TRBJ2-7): DTGVSQNPRHKITKRGQNVTFRCDPISEHNRLYWYRQTLGQGPEFLTYFQNEAQLEKSRLLSDRFSAERPKGSFSTLEIQRTEQGDSAMYLCASSSAGSYEQYFGPGTRLTVT.

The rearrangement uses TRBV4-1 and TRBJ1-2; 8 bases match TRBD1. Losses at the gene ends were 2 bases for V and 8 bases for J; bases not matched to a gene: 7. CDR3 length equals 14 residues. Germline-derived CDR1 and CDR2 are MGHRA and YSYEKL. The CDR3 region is CASSQTTGEDGYTF. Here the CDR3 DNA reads TGCGCCAGCAGCCAAACGACAGGGGAAGACGGCTACACCTTC.

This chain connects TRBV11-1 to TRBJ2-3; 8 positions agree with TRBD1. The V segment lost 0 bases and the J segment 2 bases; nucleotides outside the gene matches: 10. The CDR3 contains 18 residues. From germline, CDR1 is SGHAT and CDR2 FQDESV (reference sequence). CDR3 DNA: TGTGCCAGCAGCTTAGCTCGAAAGGGGACAGGAGCCACAGATACGCAGTATTTT. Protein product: CASSLARKGTGATDTQYF. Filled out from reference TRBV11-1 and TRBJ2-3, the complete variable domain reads EAEVAQSPRYKITEKSQAVAFWCDPISGHATLYWYRQILGQGPELLVQFQDESVVDDSQLPKDRFSAERLKGVDSTLKIQPAELGDSAMYLCASSLARKGTGATDTQYFGPGTRLTVL.

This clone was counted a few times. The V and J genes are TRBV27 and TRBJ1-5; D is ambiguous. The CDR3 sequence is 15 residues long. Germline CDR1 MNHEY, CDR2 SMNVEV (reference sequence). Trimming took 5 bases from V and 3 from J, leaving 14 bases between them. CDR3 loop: CASSPSPRDNQPQHF. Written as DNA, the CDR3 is TGTGCCAGCAGTCCCTCCCCCCGGGACAATCAGCCCCAGCATTTT.

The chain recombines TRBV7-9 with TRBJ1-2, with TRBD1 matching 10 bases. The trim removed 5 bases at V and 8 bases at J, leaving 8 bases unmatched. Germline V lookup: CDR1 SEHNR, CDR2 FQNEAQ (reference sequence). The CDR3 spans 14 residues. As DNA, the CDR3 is TGTGCCAGCAGCAGCGGGACAGGGGCTTGGGGCTACACCTTC. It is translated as CASSSGTGAWGYTF.

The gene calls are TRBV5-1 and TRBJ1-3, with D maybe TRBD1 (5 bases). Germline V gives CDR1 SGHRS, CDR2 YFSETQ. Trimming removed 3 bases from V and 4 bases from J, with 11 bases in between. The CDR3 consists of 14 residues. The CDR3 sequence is CASSSGTLGNTIYF. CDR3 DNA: TGCGCCAGCAGCTCCGGGACTCTGGGAAACACCATATATTTT.

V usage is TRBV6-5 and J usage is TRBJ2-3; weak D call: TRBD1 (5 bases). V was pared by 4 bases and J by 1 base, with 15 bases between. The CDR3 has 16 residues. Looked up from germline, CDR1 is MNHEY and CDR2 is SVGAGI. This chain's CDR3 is CASSFQRGAGTDTQYF. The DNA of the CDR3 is TGTGCCAGCAGTTTCCAACGTGGGGCTGGCACAGATACGCAGTATTTT.